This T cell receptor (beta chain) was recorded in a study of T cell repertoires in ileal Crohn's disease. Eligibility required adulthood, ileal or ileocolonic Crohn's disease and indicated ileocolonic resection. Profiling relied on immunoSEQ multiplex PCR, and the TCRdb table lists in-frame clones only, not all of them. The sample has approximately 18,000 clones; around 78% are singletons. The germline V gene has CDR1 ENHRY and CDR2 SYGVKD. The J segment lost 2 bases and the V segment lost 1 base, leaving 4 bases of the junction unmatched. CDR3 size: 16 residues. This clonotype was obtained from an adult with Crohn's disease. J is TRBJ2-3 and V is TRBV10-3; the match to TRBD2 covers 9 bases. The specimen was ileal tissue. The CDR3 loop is CAISEFSGGLTDTQYF. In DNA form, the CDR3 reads TGTGCCATCAGTGAGTTTAGCGGGGGCCTCACAGATACGCAGTATTTT.